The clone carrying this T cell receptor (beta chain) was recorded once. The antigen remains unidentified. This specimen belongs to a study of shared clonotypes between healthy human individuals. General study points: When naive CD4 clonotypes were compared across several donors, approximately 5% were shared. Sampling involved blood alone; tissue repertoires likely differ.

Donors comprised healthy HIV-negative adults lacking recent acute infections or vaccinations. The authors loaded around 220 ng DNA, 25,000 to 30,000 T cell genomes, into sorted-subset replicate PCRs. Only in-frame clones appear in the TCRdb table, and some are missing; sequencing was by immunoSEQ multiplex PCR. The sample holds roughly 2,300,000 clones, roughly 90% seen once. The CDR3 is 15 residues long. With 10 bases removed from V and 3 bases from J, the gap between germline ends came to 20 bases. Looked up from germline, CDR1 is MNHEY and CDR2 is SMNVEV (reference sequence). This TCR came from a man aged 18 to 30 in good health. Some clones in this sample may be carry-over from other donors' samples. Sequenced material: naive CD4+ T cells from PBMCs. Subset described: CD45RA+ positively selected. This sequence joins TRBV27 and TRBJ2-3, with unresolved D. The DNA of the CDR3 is TGTGCCACCCGAAGTGGCAAGGGATGGACAGATACGCAGTATTTT. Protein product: CATRSGKGWTDTQYF.